Ten or more counts support the clone carrying this T cell receptor (beta chain). Its antigen is unidentified. Deletions cut 1 base from V and 1 base from J, with 9 bases between. The CDR3 has 15 amino acids. Germline CDR1 is SGDLS and CDR2 is YYNGEE. Each CDR3 protein is one row after TCRdb ran MiXCR on the RACE reads. The sample lists nearly 350,000 distinct CDR3 sequences; approximately 6.3% were seen once. This specimen comes from a study of human T cells and chemical hapten exposure. On the study more broadly: From small differences in pooled library volume came most of the variation in per-sample TCR yields. Findings and caveats of the study: Significantly greater numbers of large CDR3 similarity clusters came from expanded TCRs than from controls. No shift was seen in TCRs above 1 in 1000 frequency with DPC sensitization.

Time point of the sample: patch test 1, 2 weeks after DPC sensitization. Indicated treatment: therapeutic diphenylcyclopropenone sensitization with weekly scalp DPC. Patients had alopecia, were aged 18 to 70, and were not pregnant. The chain combines TRBV9 with TRBJ2-1; D ambiguous. The clonotype was recovered from a woman aged 18-29 years with alopecia areata. Some clones in this sample may be carry-over from other donors' samples. Sequences were derived from whole blood, sampled in connection with sensitization to the hapten diphenylcyclopropenone (DPC). In nucleotides, the CDR3 is TGTGCCAGCAGCGTATCCTGGGGATCCTACAATGAGCAGTTCTTC. As protein: CASSVSWGSYNEQFF.